One T cell receptor beta chain is described in this entry. The protocol was immunoSEQ multiplex PCR, while the TCRdb copy is restricted to in-frame clones and leaves out a portion. The table records about 1 million clones, under 80% of them present only once. This sample was taken from a study of shared clonotypes between healthy human individuals. Germline V gene data show CDR1 as SGHNT and CDR2 as YYREEE (reference sequence). The CDR3 loop spans 15 amino acids. The V and J ends lost 0 bases and 7 bases, in that order; junction bases with no gene match: 7. Sequencing was done on a sample of memory CD4+ T cells sorted from blood. This sample's subset: CD45RA-negative fraction. The clonotype comes from a man between 18 and 29 years old in good health. This sequence joins TRBV5-4 and TRBJ1-2; 9 positions match TRBD1. This CDR3 reads CASSLVGQGFSGYTF. CDR3 nucleotides: TGTGCCAGCAGCTTGGTCGGACAGGGGTTCAGTGGCTACACCTTC.